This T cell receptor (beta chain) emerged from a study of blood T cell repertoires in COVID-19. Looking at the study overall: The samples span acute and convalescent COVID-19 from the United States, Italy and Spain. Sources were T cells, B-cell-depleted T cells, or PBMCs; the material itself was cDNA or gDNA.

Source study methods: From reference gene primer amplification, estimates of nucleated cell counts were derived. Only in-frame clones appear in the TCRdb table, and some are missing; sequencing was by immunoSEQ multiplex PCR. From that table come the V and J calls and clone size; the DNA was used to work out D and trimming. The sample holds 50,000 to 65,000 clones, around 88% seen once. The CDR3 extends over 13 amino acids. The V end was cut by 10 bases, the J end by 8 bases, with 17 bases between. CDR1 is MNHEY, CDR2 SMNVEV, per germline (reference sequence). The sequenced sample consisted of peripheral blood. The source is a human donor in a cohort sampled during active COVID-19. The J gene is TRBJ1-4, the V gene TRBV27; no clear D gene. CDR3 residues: CATKLSLGEKLFF. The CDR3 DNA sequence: TGTGCCACAAAGTTGTCGTTGGGCGAAAAACTGTTTTTT.